This T cell receptor beta chain was observed in a study of blood T cell repertoires in COVID-19. Study information: The United States, Italy and Spain supplied acute and convalescent COVID-19 samples. Sample material is recorded as cDNA or gDNA derived from T cells, B-cell-depleted T cells, or PBMCs.

Participant age was about 18 to 100 years, and participants resided in about 25 US areas. Cohorts were based on clinical histories the participants reported. TCRdb's copy holds only in-frame clones and misses some; the assay was immunoSEQ multiplex PCR. The data contain 350,000 to 400,000 clones, 91% of them seen just once; the ten biggest clones take up about 0.78%. The clonotype was recovered from a woman between 40 and 50 years old who had been exposed to COVID-19. Sequencing was carried out using PBMCs or T cells enriched from blood (not recorded which).

The CDR3: CASSSHFGTHFNEQYF. DNA of the CDR3: TGTGCCAGCAGCTCTCACTTCGGGACTCATTTTAACGAGCAGTACTTC. V usage is TRBV7-6 and J usage is TRBJ2-7, with D possibly TRBD2 on 6 matching bases. This CDR3 is 16 amino acids long. Germline V CDR1 and CDR2: SGHVS, FNYEAQ. V gave up 4 bases and J gave up 5 bases, with 21 bases separating them.